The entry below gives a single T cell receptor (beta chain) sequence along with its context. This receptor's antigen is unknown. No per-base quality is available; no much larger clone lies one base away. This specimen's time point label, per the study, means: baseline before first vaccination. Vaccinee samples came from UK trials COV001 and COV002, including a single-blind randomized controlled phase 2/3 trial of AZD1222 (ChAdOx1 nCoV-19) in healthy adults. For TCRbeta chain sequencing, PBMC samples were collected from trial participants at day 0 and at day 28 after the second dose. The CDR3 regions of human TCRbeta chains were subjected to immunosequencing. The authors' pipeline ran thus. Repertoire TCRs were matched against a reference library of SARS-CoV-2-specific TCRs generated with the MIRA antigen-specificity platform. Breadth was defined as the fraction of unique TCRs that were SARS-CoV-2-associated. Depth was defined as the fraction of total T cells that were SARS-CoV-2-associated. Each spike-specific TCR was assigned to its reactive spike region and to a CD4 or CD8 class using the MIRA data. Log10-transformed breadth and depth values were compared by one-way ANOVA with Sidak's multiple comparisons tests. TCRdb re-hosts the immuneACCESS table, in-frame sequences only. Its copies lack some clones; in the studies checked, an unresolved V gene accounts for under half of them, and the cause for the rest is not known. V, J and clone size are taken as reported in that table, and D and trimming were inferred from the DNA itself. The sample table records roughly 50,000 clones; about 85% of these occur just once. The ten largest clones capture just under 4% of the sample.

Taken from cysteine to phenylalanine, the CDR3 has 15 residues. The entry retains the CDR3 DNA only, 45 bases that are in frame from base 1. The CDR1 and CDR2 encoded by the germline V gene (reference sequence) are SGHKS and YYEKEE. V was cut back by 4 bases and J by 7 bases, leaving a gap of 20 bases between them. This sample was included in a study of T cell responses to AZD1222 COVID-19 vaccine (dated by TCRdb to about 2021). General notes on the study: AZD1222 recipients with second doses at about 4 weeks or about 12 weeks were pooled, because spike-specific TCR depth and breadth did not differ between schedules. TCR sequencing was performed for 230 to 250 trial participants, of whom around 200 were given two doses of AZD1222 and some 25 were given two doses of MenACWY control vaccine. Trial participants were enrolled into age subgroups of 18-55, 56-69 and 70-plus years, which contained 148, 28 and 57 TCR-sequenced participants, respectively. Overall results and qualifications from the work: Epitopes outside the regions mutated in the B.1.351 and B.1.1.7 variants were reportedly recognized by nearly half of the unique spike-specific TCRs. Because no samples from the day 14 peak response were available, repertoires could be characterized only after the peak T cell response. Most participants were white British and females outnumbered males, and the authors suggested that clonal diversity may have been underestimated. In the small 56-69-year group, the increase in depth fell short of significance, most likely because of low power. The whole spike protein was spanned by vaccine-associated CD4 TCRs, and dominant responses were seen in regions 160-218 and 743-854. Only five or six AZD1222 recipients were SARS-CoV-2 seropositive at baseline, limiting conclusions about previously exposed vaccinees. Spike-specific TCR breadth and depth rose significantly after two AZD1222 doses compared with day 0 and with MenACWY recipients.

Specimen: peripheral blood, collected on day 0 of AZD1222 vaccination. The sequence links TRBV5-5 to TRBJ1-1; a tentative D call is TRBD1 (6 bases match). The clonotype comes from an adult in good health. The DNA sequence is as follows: TGTGCCAGCAGCCAGACCTCAGGGGTTCTCGGTGAAGCTTTCTTT. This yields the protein CASSQTSGVLGEAFF.